Here is one TCR beta chain with its context. The data are from a study of Graves' ophthalmopathy and Graves' hyperthyroidism. The authors amplified TCR beta CDR3 regions, and they did so from RNA transcripts for repertoire sequencing. Investigators did first-round RT-PCR with HTBI primers, then second-round multiplex PCR. One entry per CDR3 protein, called by TCRdb with MiXCR from the multiplex PCR reads. The sample has about 500,000 distinct CDR3 sequences; approximately 37% are singletons. The V gene lost 7 bases and the J gene lost 7 bases, with 25 bases spanning the gap. This CDR3 region has 15 residues. Germline V gene data show CDR1 as SQVTM and CDR2 as ANQGSEA.

This clonotype was obtained from an adult man with Graves' hyperthyroidism. The chain links TRBV29-1 to TRBJ2-5, with a possible D match to TRBD1 (6 bases). The specimen was peripheral blood or thyroid tissue (not recorded which). In nucleotides, the CDR3 is TGCAGCGAAAGCCCGACGGGGCAGGGGCAGGGGACCCAGTACTTC. Translation: CSESPTGQGQGTQYF. Full variable domain (outside the CDR3, taken from reference TRBV29-1 and TRBJ2-5): SAVISQKPSRDICQRGTSLTIQCQVDSQVTMMFWYRQQPGQSLTLIATANQGSEATYESGFVIDKFPISRPNLTFSTLTVSNMSPEDSSIYLCSESPTGQGQGTQYFGPGTRLLVL.